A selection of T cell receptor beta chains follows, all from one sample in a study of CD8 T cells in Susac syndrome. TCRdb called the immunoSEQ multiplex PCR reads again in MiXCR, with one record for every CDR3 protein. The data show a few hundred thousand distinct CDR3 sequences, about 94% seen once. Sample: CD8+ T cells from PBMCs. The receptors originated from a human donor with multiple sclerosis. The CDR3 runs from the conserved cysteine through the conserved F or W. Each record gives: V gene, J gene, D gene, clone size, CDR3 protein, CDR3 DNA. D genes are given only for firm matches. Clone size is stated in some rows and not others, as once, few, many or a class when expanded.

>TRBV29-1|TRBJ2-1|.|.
CSVGRTTSYNEQFF
TGCAGCGTGGGCAGGACTACCTCATACAATGAGCAGTTCTTC
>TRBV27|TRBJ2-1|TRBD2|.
CASSLLETSFNEQFF
TGTGCCAGCAGTTTATTAGAGACTAGCTTCAATGAGCAGTTCTTC
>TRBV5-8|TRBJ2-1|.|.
CASSFGRGRGQFF
TGTGCCAGCAGCTTCGGCCGGGGACGGGGGCAGTTCTTC
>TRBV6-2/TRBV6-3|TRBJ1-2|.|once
CASSPGRDDGYTF
TGTGCCAGCAGTCCCGGGAGGGACGATGGCTACACCTTC
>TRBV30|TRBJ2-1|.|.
CAWSLMDRYNEQFF
TGTGCCTGGTCCCTAATGGATCGCTACAATGAGCAGTTCTTC
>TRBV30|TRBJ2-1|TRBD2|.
CAWGGRRGGRHEQFF
TGTGCCTGGGGGGGACGTCGCGGGGGGAGGCATGAGCAGTTCTTC
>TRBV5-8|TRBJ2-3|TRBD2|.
CASTFSGRSADTQYF
TGTGCCAGCACCTTTAGCGGGAGGAGTGCAGATACGCAGTATTTT
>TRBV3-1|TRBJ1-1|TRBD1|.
CASSPLGQGIPEAFF
TGTGCCAGCAGCCCTCTGGGACAGGGGATCCCTGAAGCTTTCTTT
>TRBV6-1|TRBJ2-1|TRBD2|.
CASSPIAGGLDNEQFF
TGTGCCAGCAGCCCAATAGCGGGAGGCCTTGACAATGAGCAGTTCTTC
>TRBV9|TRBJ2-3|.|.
CASSVDGGTGDTQYF
TGTGCCAGCAGCGTAGATGGGGGTACGGGAGATACGCAGTATTTT
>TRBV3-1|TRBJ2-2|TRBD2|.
CASSPLGTSGSPRGTGELFF
TGTGCCAGCAGCCCCCTCGGGACTAGCGGGAGCCCACGAGGGACCGGGGAGCTGTTTTTT
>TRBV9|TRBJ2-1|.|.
CASTLRPGYNEQFF
TGTGCCAGCACTCTTCGACCGGGTTACAATGAGCAGTTCTTC
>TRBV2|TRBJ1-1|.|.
CASLFGSWTEAFF
TGTGCCAGCCTTTTTGGCTCGTGGACTGAAGCTTTCTTT
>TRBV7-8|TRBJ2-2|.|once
CASRDANGELFF
TGTGCCAGCCGGGATGCCAACGGGGAGCTGTTTTTT
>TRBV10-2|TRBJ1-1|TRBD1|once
CASSGDSLVTEAFF
TGCGCCAGCAGTGGGGACAGCCTTGTCACTGAAGCTTTCTTT
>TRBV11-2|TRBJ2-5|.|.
CASSLSLESASKTQYF
TGTGCCAGCAGCCTCTCACTAGAAAGCGCGTCAAAGACCCAGTACTTC
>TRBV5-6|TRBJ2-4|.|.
CASSLVSDGVIQYF
TGTGCCAGCAGCTTGGTGAGCGATGGGGTTATTCAGTACTTC
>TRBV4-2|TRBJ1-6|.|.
CASSQGVGNSPLHF
TGTGCCAGCAGCCAGGGAGTCGGTAATTCACCCCTCCACTTT
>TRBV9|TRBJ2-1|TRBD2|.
CASSVRLAGGPGEQFF
TGTGCCAGCAGCGTACGGCTAGCGGGAGGGCCGGGTGAGCAGTTCTTC
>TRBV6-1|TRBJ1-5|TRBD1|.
CASSEATGVNQPQHF
TGTGCCAGCAGTGAAGCAACAGGGGTGAATCAGCCCCAGCATTTT
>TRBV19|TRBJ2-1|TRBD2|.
CASSIVGGDEQFF
TGTGCCAGTAGTATTGTCGGGGGGGATGAGCAGTTCTTC
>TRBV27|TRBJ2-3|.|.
CASSHRATDTQYF
TGTGCCAGCAGTCACAGGGCCACAGATACGCAGTATTTT
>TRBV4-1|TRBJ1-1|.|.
CASSQRMGNTEAFF
TGCGCCAGCAGCCAAAGGATGGGGAACACTGAAGCTTTCTTT
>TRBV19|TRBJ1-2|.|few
CASSTGGGYTF
TGTGCCAGTAGTACCGGAGGGGGCTACACCTTC
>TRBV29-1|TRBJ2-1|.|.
CSVAGLPLYNEQFF
TGCAGCGTCGCCGGGCTGCCACTCTACAATGAGCAGTTCTTC
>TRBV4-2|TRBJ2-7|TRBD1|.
CASSQDGTGQGYEQYF
TGTGCCAGCAGCCAAGACGGGACAGGGCAGGGCTACGAGCAGTACTTC
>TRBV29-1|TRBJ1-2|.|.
CSVTRRTGLSGGYTF
TGCAGCGTAACCCGACGGACGGGCCTTAGCGGGGGCTACACCTTC
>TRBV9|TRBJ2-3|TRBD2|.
CASSELAGGPTDTQYF
TGTGCCAGCAGCGAACTAGCGGGGGGACCTACAGATACGCAGTATTTT
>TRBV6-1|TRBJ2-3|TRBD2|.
CASSRRALAESFSTDTQYF
TGTGCCAGCAGTCGAAGGGCGCTAGCGGAGTCCTTTAGCACAGATACGCAGTATTTT
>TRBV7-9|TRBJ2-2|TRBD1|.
CASSPRTGGATGELFF
TGTGCCAGCAGCCCGAGGACAGGGGGTGCCACCGGGGAGCTGTTTTTT
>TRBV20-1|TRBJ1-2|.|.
CSARLLYGYTF
TGCAGTGCTAGACTTCTCTATGGCTACACCTTC
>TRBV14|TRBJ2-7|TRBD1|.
CASSQRDSPYEQYF
TGTGCCAGCAGCCAAAGGGACAGCCCCTACGAGCAGTACTTC
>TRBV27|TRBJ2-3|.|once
CASLGGHQGGTDTQYF
TGTGCCAGTCTAGGTGGGCATCAGGGAGGCACAGATACGCAGTATTTT
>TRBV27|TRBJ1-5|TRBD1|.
CASSLGTGFNQPQHF
TGTGCCAGCAGTTTAGGGACAGGCTTCAATCAGCCCCAGCATTTT
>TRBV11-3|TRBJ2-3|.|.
CASSFLARADTQYF
TGTGCCAGCAGCTTTTTAGCGCGCGCAGATACGCAGTATTTT
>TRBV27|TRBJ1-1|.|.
CASSLGQQGSITEAFF
TGTGCCAGCAGTTTGGGACAACAGGGTAGTATAACTGAAGCTTTCTTT
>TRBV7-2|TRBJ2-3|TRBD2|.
CASSLLAGVGTDTQYF
TGTGCCAGCAGCTTACTAGCGGGAGTTGGCACAGATACGCAGTATTTT
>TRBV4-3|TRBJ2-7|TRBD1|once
CASSQDTGGGYEQYF
TGCGCCAGCAGCCAGGACACAGGGGGCGGCTACGAGCAGTACTTC
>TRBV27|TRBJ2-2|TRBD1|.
CASTPTGPGGELFF
TGTGCCAGCACCCCGACAGGGCCAGGCGGGGAGCTGTTTTTT
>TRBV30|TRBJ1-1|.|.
CAWSGSRVDEAFF
TGTGCCTGGAGTGGCAGCAGGGTCGATGAAGCTTTCTTT
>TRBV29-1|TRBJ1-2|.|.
CSVEDLTTGF
TGCAGCGTTGAAGATCTGACGACCGGCTTC
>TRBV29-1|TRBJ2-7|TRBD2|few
CSVGGLADTYEQYF
TGCAGCGTTGGGGGACTAGCGGATACCTACGAGCAGTACTTC
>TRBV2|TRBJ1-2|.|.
CASSEVRLYGYTF
TGTGCCAGCAGTGAAGTCAGGCTCTATGGCTACACCTTC
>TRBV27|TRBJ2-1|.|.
CASSFSPSEQFF
TGTGCCAGCAGTTTTTCTCCTAGTGAGCAGTTCTTC